What follows is one T cell receptor (beta chain) and its context. Profiling relied on immunoSEQ multiplex PCR, and the TCRdb table lists in-frame clones only, not all of them. This table holds 730,000 or so clones, about three quarters found once. This sample is drawn from a study of shared clonotypes between healthy human individuals. Per the germline V gene, CDR1 is MNHEY and CDR2 is SVGAGI. Losses at the gene ends were 2 bases for V and 4 bases for J; bases not matched to a gene: 6. The CDR3 runs 15 residues. J is TRBJ2-5 and V is TRBV6-5; 8 positions match TRBD1. Sequenced sample: memory CD4+ T cells sorted from blood. Subset defined: CD45RA-negative fraction. This clonotype was obtained from a woman aged 30 to 39 in good health. CDR3 region: CASSYDRGGRETQYF. DNA of the CDR3: TGTGCCAGCAGTTACGACAGGGGTGGTCGAGAGACCCAGTACTTC.